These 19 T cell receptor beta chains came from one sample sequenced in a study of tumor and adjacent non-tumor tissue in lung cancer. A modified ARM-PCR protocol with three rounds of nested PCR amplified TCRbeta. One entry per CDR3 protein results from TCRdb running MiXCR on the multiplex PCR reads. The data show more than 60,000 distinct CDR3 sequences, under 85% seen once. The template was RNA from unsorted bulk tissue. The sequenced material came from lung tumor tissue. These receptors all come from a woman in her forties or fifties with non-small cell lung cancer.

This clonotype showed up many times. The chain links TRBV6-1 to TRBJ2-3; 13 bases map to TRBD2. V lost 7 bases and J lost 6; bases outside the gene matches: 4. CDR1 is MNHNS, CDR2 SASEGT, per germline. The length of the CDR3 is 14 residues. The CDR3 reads CASKVTSGRDTQYF. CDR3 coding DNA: TGTGCCAGCAAGGTGACTAGCGGGAGGGATACGCAGTATTTT.

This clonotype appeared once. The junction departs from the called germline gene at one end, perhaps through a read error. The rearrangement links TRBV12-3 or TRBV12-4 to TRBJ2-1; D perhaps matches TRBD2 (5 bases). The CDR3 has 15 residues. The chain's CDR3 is CAGTLPEDPYNGQLF. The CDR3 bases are TGTGCCGGCACCTTACCGGAGGACCCCTACAATGGGCAGCTCTTC.

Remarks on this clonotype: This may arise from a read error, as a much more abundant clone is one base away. The CDR3 region has the DNA TGTGCCAACAGCTTAGCGGGGGCCCTCTACGAGCAGTACTTC. Its translation: CANSLAGALYEQYF. V is TRBV7-8 and J is TRBJ2-7, with 9 bases matching TRBD2. The germline gives CDR1 SGHVS, CDR2 FQNEAQ. This CDR3 is 14 amino acids long.

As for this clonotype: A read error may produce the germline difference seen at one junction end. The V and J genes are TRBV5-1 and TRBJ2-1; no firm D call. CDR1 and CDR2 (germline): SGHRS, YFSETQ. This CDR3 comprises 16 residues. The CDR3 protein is CASSLAWVVGPNKQLF. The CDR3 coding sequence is TGCGCCAGCAGCTTGGCTTGGGTCGTAGGGCCCAATAAGCAGCTCTTC.

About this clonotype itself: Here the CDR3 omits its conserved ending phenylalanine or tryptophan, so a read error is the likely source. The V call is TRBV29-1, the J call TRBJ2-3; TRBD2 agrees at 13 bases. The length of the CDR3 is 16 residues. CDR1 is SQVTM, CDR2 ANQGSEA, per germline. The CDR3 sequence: CSVRWGLAGSADTQYY. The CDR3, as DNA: TGCAGTGTCCGATGGGGACTAGCGGGATCAGCAGATACGCAGTATTAT.

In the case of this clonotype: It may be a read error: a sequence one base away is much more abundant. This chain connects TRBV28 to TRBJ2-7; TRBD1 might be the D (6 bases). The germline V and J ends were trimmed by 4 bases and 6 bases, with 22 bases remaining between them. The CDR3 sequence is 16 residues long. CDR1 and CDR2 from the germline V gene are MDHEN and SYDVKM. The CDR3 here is CASSSLTGPCKSEQYF. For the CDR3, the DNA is TGTGCCAGCAGTTCCCTGACAGGACCCTGTAAGTCCGAGCAGTACTTC.

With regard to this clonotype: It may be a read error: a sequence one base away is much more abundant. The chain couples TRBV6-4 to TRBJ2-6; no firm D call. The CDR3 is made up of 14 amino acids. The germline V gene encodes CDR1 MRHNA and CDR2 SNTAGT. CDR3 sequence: CASKAVSVANVLTF. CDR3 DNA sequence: TGTGCCAGCAAGGCAGTCTCTGTGGCCAACGTCCTGACTTTC.

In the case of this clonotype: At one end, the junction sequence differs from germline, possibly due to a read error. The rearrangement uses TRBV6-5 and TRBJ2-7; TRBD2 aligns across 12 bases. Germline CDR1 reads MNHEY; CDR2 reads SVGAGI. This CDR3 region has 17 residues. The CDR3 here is CASNYSIYGLAGWEQYF. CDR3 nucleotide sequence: TGTGCCAGCAATTACTCGATATACGGACTAGCGGGATGGGAGCAGTACTTC.

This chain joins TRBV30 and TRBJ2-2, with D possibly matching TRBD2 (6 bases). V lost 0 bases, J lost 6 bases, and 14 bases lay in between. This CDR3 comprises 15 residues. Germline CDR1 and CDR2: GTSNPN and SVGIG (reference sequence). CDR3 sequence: CAWSVLAEGPGELFF. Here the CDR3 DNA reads TGTGCCTGGAGTGTATTAGCGGAAGGGCCCGGGGAGCTGTTTTTT.

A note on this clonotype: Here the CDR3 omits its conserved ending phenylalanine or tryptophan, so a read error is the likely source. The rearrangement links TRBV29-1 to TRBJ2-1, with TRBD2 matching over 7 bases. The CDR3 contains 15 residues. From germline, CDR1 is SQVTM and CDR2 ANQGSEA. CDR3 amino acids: CGVEVAGDGRNEQFL. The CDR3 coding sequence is TGCGGCGTTGAAGTTGCGGGGGACGGGCGCAATGAGCAGTTCCTC.

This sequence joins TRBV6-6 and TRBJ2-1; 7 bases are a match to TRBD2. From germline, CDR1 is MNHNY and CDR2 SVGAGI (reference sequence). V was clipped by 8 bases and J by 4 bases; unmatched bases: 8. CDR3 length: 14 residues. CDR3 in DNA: TGTGCCAGCGGGACCGGGAGGACATACAATGAGCAGTTCTTC. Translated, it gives CASGTGRTYNEQFF.

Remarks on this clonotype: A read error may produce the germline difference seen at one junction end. The CDR3 sequence: CGSSFRDRSYEQYF. The CDR3 coding sequence is TGTGGCAGCAGCTTCCGGGACAGATCCTACGAGCAGTACTTC. The chain carries TRBV7-9 and TRBJ2-7; 7 nucleotides match TRBD1. Per germline, CDR1 SEHNR and CDR2 FQNEAQ (reference sequence). The CDR3 length is 14 residues.

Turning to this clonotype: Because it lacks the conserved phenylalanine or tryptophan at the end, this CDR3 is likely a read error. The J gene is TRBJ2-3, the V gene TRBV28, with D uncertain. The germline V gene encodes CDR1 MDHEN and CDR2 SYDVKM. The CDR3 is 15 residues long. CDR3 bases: TGTGCCAGTAGTTTACCCTCCTCGCTCACAGATACGCAGTATTTG. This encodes CASSLPSSLTDTQYL.

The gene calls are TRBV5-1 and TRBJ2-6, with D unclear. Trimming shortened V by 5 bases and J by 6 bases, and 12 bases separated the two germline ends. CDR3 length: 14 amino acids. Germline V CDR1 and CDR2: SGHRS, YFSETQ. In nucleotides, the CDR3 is TGCGCCAGCAGTTCAGCCCTTGTGGCCAACGTCCTGACTTTC. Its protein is CASSSALVANVLTF.

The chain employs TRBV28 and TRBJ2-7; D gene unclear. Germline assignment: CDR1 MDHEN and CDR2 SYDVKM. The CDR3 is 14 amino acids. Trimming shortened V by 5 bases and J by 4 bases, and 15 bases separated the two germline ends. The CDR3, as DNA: TGTGCCAGCAGTCTCGGGCCAGAAAATTACGAGCAGTACTTC. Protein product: CASSLGPENYEQYF.

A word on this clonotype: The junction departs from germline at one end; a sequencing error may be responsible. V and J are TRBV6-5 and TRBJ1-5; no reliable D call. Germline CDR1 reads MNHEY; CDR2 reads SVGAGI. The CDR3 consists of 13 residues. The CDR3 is CDSTAIFFQLQHF. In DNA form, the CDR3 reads TGTGACAGCACCGCAATATTTTTCCAGCTCCAGCATTTT.

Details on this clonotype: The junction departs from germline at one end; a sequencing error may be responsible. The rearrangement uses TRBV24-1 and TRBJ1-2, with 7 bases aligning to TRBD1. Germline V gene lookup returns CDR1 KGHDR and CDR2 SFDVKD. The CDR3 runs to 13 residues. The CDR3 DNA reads TGTGCCACCAGTCGACAGGGTGGGTATGGCTACATCTTC. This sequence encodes CATSRQGGYGYIF.

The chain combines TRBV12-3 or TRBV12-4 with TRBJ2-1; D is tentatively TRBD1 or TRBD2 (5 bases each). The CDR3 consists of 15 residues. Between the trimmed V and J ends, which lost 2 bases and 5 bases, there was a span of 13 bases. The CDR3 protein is CASSLFGTINNEQFF. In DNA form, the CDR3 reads TGTGCCAGCAGTTTATTCGGGACCATCAACAATGAGCAGTTCTTC.

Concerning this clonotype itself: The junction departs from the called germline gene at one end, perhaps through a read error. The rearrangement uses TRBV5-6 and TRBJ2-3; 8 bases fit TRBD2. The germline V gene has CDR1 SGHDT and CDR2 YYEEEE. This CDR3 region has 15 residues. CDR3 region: CANRLVGRAGDTQYF. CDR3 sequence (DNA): TGTGCCAACAGGCTTGTCGGGAGGGCCGGGGATACACAGTATTTT.